A single sample gave rise to the 7 T cell receptor beta chains below, sequenced in a study of T cell responses to AZD1222 COVID-19 vaccine (dated by TCRdb to the early 2020s). The sample's time point label is to be understood as: baseline before first vaccination. Library creation used the immunoSEQ multiplex PCR assay. What TCRdb holds here is the immuneACCESS table cut down to in-frame rearrangements. Part of the clones is not present; checked against another copy, under half of the missing clones reflect an unresolved V gene, and the others are unexplained. This sample comprises 90,000 to 95,000 clones, over 75% of them detected only once. The ten largest account for around 21% of the sample. The sample in question was peripheral blood, obtained on day 0 of AZD1222 vaccination. These receptor sequences come from an adult in good health.

The chain joins TRBV4-3 to TRBJ2-7; tentatively, D is TRBD1 (5 bases). This CDR3 has 15 residues. CDR1 and CDR2 (germline): LGHNA, YSLEER. Trimming pared 4 bases from V and 2 bases from J, leaving 15 bases between. The CDR3 region is CASSPSSGHTYEQYF. Written as DNA, the CDR3 is TGCGCCAGCAGCCCTTCCTCCGGACATACCTACGAGCAGTACTTC.

The chain combines TRBV7-2 with TRBJ1-5; D may be TRBD1 (5 bases). V lost 1 base and J lost 6, with 16 bases in between. Per germline, CDR1 SGHTA and CDR2 FQGNSA. This CDR3 comprises 16 residues. CDR3 residues: CASSLGRDSLGQPQHF. Here the CDR3 DNA reads TGTGCCAGCAGCTTAGGCAGGGACTCCCTGGGTCAGCCCCAGCATTTT.

The gene calls are TRBV12-3 or TRBV12-4 and TRBJ1-2, with unresolved D. Trimming pared 2 bases from V and 2 bases from J, leaving 6 bases between. This CDR3 is built from 13 residues. DNA for the CDR3: TGTGCCAGCAGTTTAAGGGCGAACTATGGCTACACCTTC. Translation: CASSLRANYGYTF.

This chain uses TRBV19 with TRBJ1-5, with 8 bases aligning to TRBD1. Germline CDR1 LNHDA, CDR2 SQIVND (reference sequence). The CDR3 consists of 13 residues. The V gene end was trimmed by 6 bases and the J gene end by 5 bases; junction bases not matched to a gene: 3. The CDR3 DNA follows: TGTGCCAGTAGCTTGACAGGGGATCAGCCCCAGCATTTT. It encodes CASSLTGDQPQHF.

This chain links TRBV11-2 with TRBJ2-3; D is perhaps TRBD2 (7 bases). CDR1 SGHAT and CDR2 FQNNGV come from the germline V gene. This CDR3 has 18 amino acids. Trimming took 1 base from V and 3 from J, leaving 20 bases between them. The CDR3 spells CASSLGRGRGYNTDTQYF. The CDR3 bases are TGTGCCAGCAGCTTAGGGAGGGGGAGGGGCTATAATACAGATACGCAGTATTTT.

J is TRBJ2-1 and V is TRBV5-1; TRBD2 is a possible D gene (5 bases). Trimming pared 7 bases from V and 2 bases from J, leaving 16 bases between. CDR3 size: 15 residues. CDR1 and CDR2 from the germline V gene are SGHRS and YFSETQ. DNA of the CDR3: TGCGCCAGCGAGGGTACCGGGGATACCTACAATGAGCAGTTCTTC. It specifies CASEGTGDTYNEQFF.

The chain combines TRBV19 with TRBJ2-1, with D uncertain. Deletions cut 1 base from V and 4 bases from J, with 11 bases between. The CDR3 loop spans 15 amino acids. Germline CDR1 is LNHDA and CDR2 is SQIVND (reference sequence). The CDR3 here is CASSIGAGKYNEQFF. The CDR3 DNA reads as TGTGCCAGTAGTATAGGGGCAGGCAAGTACAATGAGCAGTTCTTC.